This T cell receptor (beta chain) comes out of a study of cytomegalovirus exposure and HLA in healthy donors. General study findings and limits: What a later analysis showed was that several of the most significant clusters appeared linked to common viral pathogens.

This CDR3 region has 15 residues. Germline CDR1 SGHTA, CDR2 FQGNSA. J lost 4 bases, V lost 3 bases, and 4 bases had no gene match. The PCR employed 60 Vbeta primers together with 13 Jbeta primers. This table comes from immunoSEQ multiplex PCR, and its TCRdb copy is limited to in-frame clones, with some not included. The sample records 70,000 to 95,000 clones, about 76% being singletons. The table lists this clone with a few counts. Antigen unknown. The chain uses TRBV7-2 and TRBJ1-3; 9 bases match TRBD1. The TCR comes from a woman between 35 and 50 years old in good health and CMV-seropositive. The sequencing sample was made of PBMCs. The CDR3: CASSFTGGAGNTIYF. The CDR3 DNA follows: TGTGCCAGCAGCTTCACAGGGGGCGCAGGAAACACCATATATTTT.